This T cell receptor (beta chain) was recorded in a study of identical twins. The study's findings and limits: Fewer insertions characterized abundant cord blood beta clonotypes, whereas memory repertoires showed none. Out-of-frame alpha sequences that twins shared showed excess low generation probability.

The CDR3 runs to 15 residues. After removal of 5 bases from V and 10 bases from J, the junction contained 9 bases not matched to a gene. Germline CDR1 is DFQATT and CDR2 is SNEGSKA (reference sequence). There are a few counts of this clonotype. What it binds is unknown. Using its own MiXCR run on the 5' RACE reads, TCRdb lists one record per CDR3 protein. The top ten hold 2.9% of the sample, which has 430,000 or so distinct CDR3 sequences, approximately 25% seen once. The sample also formed part of further work on T cells expressing NK-cell markers. That paper notes: Sorted CD3+CD56+NKG2C+, CD3+CD56+NKG2C- and CD3+CD56-NKG2C+ T cells provided the TCR beta repertoires. Restriction of the sorted population to alpha-beta TCR T cells was achieved in several experiments with an anti-gamma-delta TCR antibody.

The sequenced material came from CD4+ T cells sorted from blood. The chain carries TRBV20-1 and TRBJ2-1, with TRBD2 matching over 15 bases. This clonotype was obtained from a woman aged 18 to 35 in good health. As DNA, the CDR3 is TGCAGTGCTCGGACTAGCGGGAGGGCCTCAGGGGAGCAGTTCTTC. It is translated as CSARTSGRASGEQFF.